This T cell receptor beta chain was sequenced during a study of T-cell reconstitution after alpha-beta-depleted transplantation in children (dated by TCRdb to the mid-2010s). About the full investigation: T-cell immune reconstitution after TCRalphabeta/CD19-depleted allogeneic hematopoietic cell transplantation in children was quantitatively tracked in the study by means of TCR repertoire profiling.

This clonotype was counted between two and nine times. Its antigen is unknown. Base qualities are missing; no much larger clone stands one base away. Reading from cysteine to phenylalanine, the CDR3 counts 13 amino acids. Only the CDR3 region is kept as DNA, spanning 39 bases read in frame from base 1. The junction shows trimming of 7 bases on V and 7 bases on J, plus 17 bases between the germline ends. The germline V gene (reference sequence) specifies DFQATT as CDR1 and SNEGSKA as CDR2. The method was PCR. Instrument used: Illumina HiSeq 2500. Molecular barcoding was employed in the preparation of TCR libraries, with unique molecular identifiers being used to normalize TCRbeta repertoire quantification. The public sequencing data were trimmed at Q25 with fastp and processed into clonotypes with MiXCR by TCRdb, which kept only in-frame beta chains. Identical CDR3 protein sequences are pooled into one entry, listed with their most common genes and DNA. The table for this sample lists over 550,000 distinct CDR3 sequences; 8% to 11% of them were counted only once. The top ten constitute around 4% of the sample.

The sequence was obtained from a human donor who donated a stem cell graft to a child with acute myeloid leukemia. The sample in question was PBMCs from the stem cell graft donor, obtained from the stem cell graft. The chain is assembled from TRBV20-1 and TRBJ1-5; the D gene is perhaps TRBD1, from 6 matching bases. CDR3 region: CSVTRGGGQPQHF. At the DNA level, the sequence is TGCAGTGTCACCAGGGGAGGAGGGCAGCCCCAGCATTTT.